The source of this T cell receptor (beta chain) is a study of molecular identifiers for immune sequencing clone quantification (dated by TCRdb to between 2017 and 2018). In the study overall: In a replicate experiment, RNA from roughly 21,000 or 96,000 naive CD8 T cells was split into five aliquots, four of which were sequenced. The study was a methods study using CD8 T cells to benchmark molecular-identifier clustering-based TCR repertoire sequencing (MIDCIRS) and TCR RNA copy counting.

Regarding this clonotype: No cognate antigen has been identified for it. Within one base of it there is no much larger clone, and no base qualities were kept.

Libraries of naive CD8 T cells were built from anywhere between about 17,000 and 1,000,000 sorted cells, with 10%, 30% or 50% of the purified RNA used. Naive CD8 T cells were FACS-sorted as CD8+CD4-CCR7+CD45RA+ on a BD FACSAria II into RLT Plus buffer. Detection sensitivity was tested by spiking Jurkat RNA equal to over 8 TCR copies' worth into samples containing roughly 19,000-1,100,000 naive CD8 T cells. CD8 T cells were enriched with RosetteSep CD8+ T Cell Enrichment Cocktail and Ficoll-Paque, followed by ACK red cell lysis. Inclusive of the bounding cysteine and phenylalanine, the CDR3 is 12 residues long. Only the CDR3 part of the read is kept: 36 bases, read in frame from the first base. Deletion took 1 base off V and 7 bases off J, with a span of 6 bases between the germline ends. From a lookup of the germline V gene (reference sequence), CDR1 and CDR2 are PRHDT and FYEKMQ. Study-wide findings and limitations: In CMV-specific effector cells, over 98% of molecules were held by clones above 20 RNA copies, whereas under 1% of molecules were held by such clones in naive cells. Modeling gave about three recovered TCR RNA copies per cell versus 9.5 to 10 by digital PCR, implying approximately 32% capture efficiency. Spiked-in Jurkat TCR RNA (about ten copies' worth), which is not part of the donor repertoire, was contained in the naive libraries. Highly expanded clone sizes could be underestimated because identical TCR molecules may share a barcode. Without barcode sub-clustering, chimeric consensus sequences inflated TCR diversity; chimeras reached as high as 47%. A single cell's worth of spiked-in Jurkat TCR RNA was reported detectable even among around 1 million naive CD8 T cells.

The library was produced with PCR. The run used a NextSeq 500. Bulk TCR libraries were generated as previously described, with the TCR primers listed in Table S5 used. The Qiagen AllPrep DNA/RNA kit was used to purify total RNA. Before analysis, reads from multiple sequencing runs of one library were combined. On the study's bioinformatics: Reads were retained only if their TCR constant sequence matched exactly, and those retained reads were trimmed to 150 nt and grouped according to their 12-nt molecular barcodes. Within each barcode group, reads were sub-clustered at a 15% Levenshtein threshold, and quality-weighted consensus sequences were built per RNA molecule. Non-functional sequences were filtered out, along with any lower-count sequence sitting one edit away from another sequence. Barcode sub-clusters with fewer than 20% of the maximum read count were removed, based on fitting two negative binomial distributions. TCRdb reprocessed the public reads (quality trimming at Q25 with fastp, clone calling with MiXCR) and kept in-frame beta chains. Merged by CDR3 protein, the rows form single entries marked with the most common genes and DNA. The authors' filters were not applied to this entry. A total of roughly 630,000 distinct CDR3 sequences appear in this sample, about 25% of them only once. About 0.84% of the sample lies in the top ten.

Sequencing was performed on naive CD8+ T cells from blood, with Jurkat cell RNA spiked in. According to the study, the label for this sample's cell subset or site signals: FACS-sorted CD8+CD4-CCR7+CD45RA+ naive T cells. The chain employs TRBV13 and TRBJ2-3, with the D gene not clear enough to name. The TCR sequence derives from a human donor in good health. Some libraries in this study had Jurkat cell RNA spiked in. This receptor carries the CDR3 CASSLEKNTQYF. The DNA sequence is TGTGCCAGCAGCTTAGAAAAGAATACGCAGTATTTT.